The rows below give T cell receptor beta chains drawn from one sample of a study of blood T cell repertoires in COVID-19. Profiled with immunoSEQ multiplex PCR; TCRdb holds only in-frame clones, not every one. This sample yields approximately 86,000 clones, of which just under 85% are seen a single time; about 3.4% belongs to the top ten. The sequencing sample was made of peripheral blood. All receptors derive from a man in his forties or fifties with acute or convalescent COVID-19. The CDR3 runs from the conserved cysteine through the conserved F or W. Fields, in order: clone size, V gene, D gene, J gene, CDR3 DNA, CDR3 protein. D genes are given only for firm matches. Not every row has a clone size; where given, it reads once, few, many or a size class.

clone_size: .
v_call: TRBV7-2
d_call: TRBD1
j_call: TRBJ2-7
cdr3_nt: TGTGCCAGCAGCCCTCGACAGGGGTGGTTCGAGCAGTACTTC
cdr3_aa: CASSPRQGWFEQYF

clone_size: .
v_call: TRBV27
d_call: .
j_call: TRBJ1-6
cdr3_nt: TGTGCCAGCAGTTCCCTCGGCGGGAACTCCTTAAGCTCCTATAATTCACCCCTCCACTTT
cdr3_aa: CASSSLGGNSLSSYNSPLHF

clone_size: few
v_call: TRBV7-2
d_call: .
j_call: TRBJ2-5
cdr3_nt: TGTGCCAGCAGCTTACGGTACGATCAAGAGACCCAGTACTTC
cdr3_aa: CASSLRYDQETQYF

clone_size: .
v_call: TRBV18
d_call: .
j_call: TRBJ2-1
cdr3_nt: TGTGCCAGCTCACCAGTAGTAGCGCAGTTCTTC
cdr3_aa: CASSPVVAQFF

clone_size: .
v_call: TRBV28
d_call: .
j_call: TRBJ1-6
cdr3_nt: TGTGCCAGCAGTTTAGGGGGGTTTAACAATTCACCCCTCCACTTT
cdr3_aa: CASSLGGFNNSPLHF

clone_size: .
v_call: TRBV18
d_call: .
j_call: TRBJ1-5
cdr3_nt: TGTGCCAGCTCACCACCGGGCGTTACGCCCAATCAGCCCCAGCATTTT
cdr3_aa: CASSPPGVTPNQPQHF

clone_size: once
v_call: TRBV7-2
d_call: TRBD1
j_call: TRBJ1-4
cdr3_nt: TGTGCCAGCAGCACGCGTACAGGGGGGACTAATGAAAAACTGTTTTTT
cdr3_aa: CASSTRTGGTNEKLFF

clone_size: .
v_call: TRBV6-5
d_call: .
j_call: TRBJ1-3
cdr3_nt: TGTGCCAGCACAGGGGAATTCTCTGGAAACACCATATATTTT
cdr3_aa: CASTGEFSGNTIYF

clone_size: .
v_call: TRBV4-2
d_call: TRBD1
j_call: TRBJ1-1
cdr3_nt: TGTGCCAGCAGCCAAGACATGCAGGGGGCAGCAGCTTTCTTT
cdr3_aa: CASSQDMQGAAAFF

clone_size: .
v_call: TRBV3-1/TRBV3-2
d_call: TRBD1
j_call: TRBJ1-3
cdr3_nt: TGTGCCAGCAGCCTGGGGCAGGGGGTACTCTTCGGAAACACCATATATTTT
cdr3_aa: CASSLGQGVLFGNTIYF

clone_size: once
v_call: TRBV5-1
d_call: .
j_call: TRBJ2-2
cdr3_nt: TGCGCCAGCAGCTTGGGACAGATAAACACCGGGGAGCTGTTTTTT
cdr3_aa: CASSLGQINTGELFF

clone_size: .
v_call: TRBV7-9
d_call: TRBD2
j_call: TRBJ2-2
cdr3_nt: TGTGCCAGCAGCGGACTAGCGGAGACCGGGGAGCTGTTTTTT
cdr3_aa: CASSGLAETGELFF

clone_size: .
v_call: TRBV30
d_call: .
j_call: TRBJ2-5
cdr3_nt: TGTGCCTGGAGTTATAAAGAGACCCAGTACTTC
cdr3_aa: CAWSYKETQYF

clone_size: .
v_call: TRBV28
d_call: .
j_call: TRBJ2-7
cdr3_nt: TGTGCCAGCAGTCGCACGGGATCCTTAAGCACCTACGAGCAGTACTTC
cdr3_aa: CASSRTGSLSTYEQYF

clone_size: .
v_call: TRBV2
d_call: .
j_call: TRBJ1-5
cdr3_nt: TGTGCCAGCACTGCTCTGGGAGTTAGCAATCAGCCCCAGCATTTT
cdr3_aa: CASTALGVSNQPQHF

clone_size: .
v_call: TRBV5-1
d_call: .
j_call: TRBJ2-5
cdr3_nt: TGCGCCAGCAGCCCCCAGGTACAGAAAGAGACCCAGTACTTC
cdr3_aa: CASSPQVQKETQYF

clone_size: .
v_call: TRBV25-1
d_call: TRBD1
j_call: TRBJ2-7
cdr3_nt: TGTGCCAGCAGTGATAGAGCAGGGGGAGAATCCGAGCAGTACTTC
cdr3_aa: CASSDRAGGESEQYF

clone_size: once
v_call: TRBV7-9
d_call: TRBD1
j_call: TRBJ1-1
cdr3_nt: TGTGCCAGCAGCTTAGTACAGGGGGTAGGCACTGAAGCTTTCTTT
cdr3_aa: CASSLVQGVGTEAFF

clone_size: .
v_call: TRBV10-1
d_call: .
j_call: TRBJ2-1
cdr3_nt: TGCGCCAGCAGTGAGTCGACTCCGGACGGACTCTACAATGAGCAGTTCTTC
cdr3_aa: CASSESTPDGLYNEQFF

clone_size: .
v_call: TRBV20-1
d_call: .
j_call: TRBJ2-7
cdr3_nt: TGCAGTGCTCCCGGACAGAGGGAGCAGTACTTC
cdr3_aa: CSAPGQREQYF

clone_size: .
v_call: TRBV6-4
d_call: .
j_call: TRBJ2-1
cdr3_nt: TGTGCCAGCAGTTTGCGCCAGGGCTCCTACAATGAGCAGTTCTTC
cdr3_aa: CASSLRQGSYNEQFF